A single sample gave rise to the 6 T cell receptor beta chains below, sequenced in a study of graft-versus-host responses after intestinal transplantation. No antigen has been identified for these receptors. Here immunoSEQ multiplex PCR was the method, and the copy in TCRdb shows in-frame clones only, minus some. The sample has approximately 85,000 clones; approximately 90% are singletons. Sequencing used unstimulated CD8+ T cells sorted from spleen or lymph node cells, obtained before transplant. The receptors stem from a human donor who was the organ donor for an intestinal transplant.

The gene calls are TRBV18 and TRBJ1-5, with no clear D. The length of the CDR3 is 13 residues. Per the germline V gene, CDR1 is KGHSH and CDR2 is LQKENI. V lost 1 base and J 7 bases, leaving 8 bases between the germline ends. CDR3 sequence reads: CASSPLVGQPQHF. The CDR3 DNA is TGTGCCAGCTCACCACTGGTAGGACAGCCCCAGCATTTT.

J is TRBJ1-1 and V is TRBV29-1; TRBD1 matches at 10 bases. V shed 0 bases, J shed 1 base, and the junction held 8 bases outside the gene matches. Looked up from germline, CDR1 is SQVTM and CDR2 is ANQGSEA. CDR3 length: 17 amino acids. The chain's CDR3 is CSVEDLRDRGPNTEAFF. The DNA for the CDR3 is TGCAGCGTTGAAGATCTCAGGGACAGGGGACCGAACACTGAAGCTTTCTTT. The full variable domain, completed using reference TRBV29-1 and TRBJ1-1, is SAVISQKPSRDICQRGTSLTIQCQVDSQVTMMFWYRQQPGQSLTLIATANQGSEATYESGFVIDKFPISRPNLTFSTLTVSNMSPEDSSIYLCSVEDLRDRGPNTEAFFGQGTRLTVV.

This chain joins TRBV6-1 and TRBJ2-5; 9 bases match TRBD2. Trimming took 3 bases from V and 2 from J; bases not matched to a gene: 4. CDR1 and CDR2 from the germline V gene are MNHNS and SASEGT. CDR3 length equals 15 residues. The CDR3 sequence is CASSDLAGTQETQYF. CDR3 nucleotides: TGTGCCAGCAGTGACCTAGCGGGGACACAAGAGACCCAGTACTTC.

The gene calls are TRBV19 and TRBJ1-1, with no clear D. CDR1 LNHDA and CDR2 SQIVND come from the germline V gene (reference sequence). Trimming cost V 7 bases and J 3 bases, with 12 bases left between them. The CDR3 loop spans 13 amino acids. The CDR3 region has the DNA TGTGCCAGTACCCTCGGTTTTGACACTGAAGCTTTCTTT. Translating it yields CASTLGFDTEAFF.

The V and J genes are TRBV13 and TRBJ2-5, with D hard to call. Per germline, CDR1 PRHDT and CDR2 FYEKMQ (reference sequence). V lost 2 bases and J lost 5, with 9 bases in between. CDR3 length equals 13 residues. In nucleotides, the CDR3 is TGTGCCAGCAGCTTACGACTGGCGGAGACCCAGTACTTC. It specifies CASSLRLAETQYF. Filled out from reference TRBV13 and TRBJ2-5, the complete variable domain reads AAGVIQSPRHLIKEKRETATLKCYPIPRHDTVYWYQQGPGQDPQFLISFYEKMQSDKGSIPDRFSAQQFSDYHSELNMSSLELGDSALYFCASSLRLAETQYFGPGTRLLVL.

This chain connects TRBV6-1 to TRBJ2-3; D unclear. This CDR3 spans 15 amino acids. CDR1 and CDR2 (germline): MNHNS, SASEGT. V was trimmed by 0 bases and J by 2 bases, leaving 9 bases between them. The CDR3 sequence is CASSEAPSPTDTQYF. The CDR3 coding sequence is TGTGCCAGCAGTGAAGCCCCCTCTCCCACAGATACGCAGTATTTT.